The T cell receptor (beta chain) described here comes from a study of siplizumab effects on memory and regulatory T cells. General study results and limits: Relative to controls at 26.9%, mappable alloreactive CD4+ clones exhibited a mean Treg-derived proportion of less than 70% with siplizumab.

As concerns this clone: Its antigen is unidentified.

Data came from immunoSEQ multiplex PCR; TCRdb stores just in-frame clones and leaves some out. The repertoire holds over 95,000 clones, with over 85% as singletons. This TCR derives from a human donor in good health. Input material: non-Treg CD4+ T cells sorted from blood.

The CDR3 sequence: CASSPSRNTIYF. CDR3 DNA sequence: TGTGCCAGCAGCCCCAGTAGAAACACCATATATTTT. The chain is built from TRBV7-2 and TRBJ1-3; no clear D gene. Germline V CDR1 and CDR2: SGHTA, FQGNSA. The CDR3 is made up of 12 amino acids. The V gene lost 5 bases and the J gene lost 5 bases, with 7 bases spanning the gap.